A single sample is the source of the 13 T cell receptor beta chains below, sequenced in a study of T cell changes during pregnancy in multiple sclerosis. Libraries were prepared by immunoSEQ multiplex PCR; TCRdb keeps only in-frame clonotypes and omits some of them. The sample shows approximately 100,000 clones, around 90% of them seen only once. Specimen: peripheral blood, collected before pregnancy. The receptors were sampled from a female donor with multiple sclerosis, enrolled in a pregnancy study.

This chain connects TRBV6-1 to TRBJ2-7, with 8 bases fitting TRBD2. With 1 base clipped from V and 3 bases from J, the junction kept 5 bases outside the gene matches. The germline V gene has CDR1 MNHNS and CDR2 SASEGT. The CDR3 has 15 amino acids. This CDR3 is CASSEGGGFGYEQYF. CDR3 DNA sequence: TGTGCCAGCAGTGAAGGCGGGGGGTTCGGCTACGAGCAGTACTTC.

This clone was seen many times. This chain connects TRBV5-1 to TRBJ2-2, with D maybe TRBD1 (5 bases). Germline values: CDR1 SGHRS, CDR2 YFSETQ. The length of the CDR3 is 14 residues. Trimming took 4 bases from V and 5 from J, leaving 12 bases between them. The CDR3 sequence is CASSPQPGTGELFF. Written as DNA, the CDR3 is TGCGCCAGCAGCCCCCAACCAGGGACCGGGGAGCTGTTTTTT.

The rearrangement uses TRBV19 and TRBJ1-1, with a possible D match to TRBD1 (6 bases). Germline loops: CDR1 LNHDA, CDR2 SQIVND (reference sequence). This CDR3 comprises 13 residues. Trimming cost V 11 bases and J 3 bases, with 16 bases left between them. The CDR3 protein is CAGKGRGDTEAFF. Written as DNA, the CDR3 is TGTGCCGGTAAGGGGAGGGGGGACACTGAAGCTTTCTTT.

V gene TRBV4-3 combines with J gene TRBJ2-3, with 9 bases aligning to TRBD2. V was pared by 2 bases and J by 8 bases, with 8 bases of the junction left unmatched. The V gene's germline CDR1 is LGHNA and CDR2 YSLEER. The CDR3 contains 15 residues. CDR3 loop: CASSQRASGELTQYF. CDR3 sequence (DNA): TGCGCCAGCAGCCAAAGAGCTAGCGGGGAACTTACGCAGTATTTT.

The V call is TRBV5-1, the J call TRBJ2-3; 9 bases map to TRBD2. CDR1 is SGHRS and CDR2 is YFSETQ in the germline V gene. This CDR3 spans 18 amino acids. The J segment lost 3 bases and the V segment lost 0 bases, leaving 11 bases of the junction unmatched. As DNA, the CDR3 is TGCGCCAGCAGCTTGGTTAGGATAGCGGGAGTTCGAACAGATACGCAGTATTTT. Translating it yields CASSLVRIAGVRTDTQYF.

The chain uses TRBV19 and TRBJ1-6; the match to TRBD1 covers 8 bases. CDR1 is LNHDA and CDR2 is SQIVND in the germline V gene (reference sequence). This CDR3 region has 15 residues. V lost 6 bases to trimming and J lost 6 bases; unmatched junction nucleotides: 7. The CDR3 region has the DNA TGTGCCAGTAGGAGTGGACAGGGTGGTAATTCACCCCTCCACTTT. Translation gives CASRSGQGGNSPLHF.

The chain joins TRBV28 to TRBJ1-6, with TRBD1 as a possible D gene (5 bases). Germline V CDR1 and CDR2: MDHEN, SYDVKM. This CDR3 has 14 amino acids. Trimming stripped 0 bases from V and 7 bases from J, with 7 bases between. CDR3 sequence reads: CASSLWNRNSPLHF. Written as DNA, the CDR3 is TGTGCCAGCAGTTTATGGAACAGGAATTCACCCCTCCACTTT.

The V call is TRBV27, the J call TRBJ2-2; D remains unclear. V gave up 2 bases and J gave up 4 bases, with 14 bases separating them. There are 16 residues in the CDR3. Germline values: CDR1 MNHEY, CDR2 SMNVEV (reference sequence). Written as DNA, the CDR3 is TGTGCCAGCAGTTTAGGGCGATCCTCGATCACCGGGGAGCTGTTTTTT. Translated: CASSLGRSSITGELFF.

The rearrangement links TRBV6-6 to TRBJ1-6, with D hard to call. The CDR3 extends over 14 amino acids. Germline CDR1 MNHNY, CDR2 SVGAGI (reference sequence). V lost 3 bases and J 9 bases, leaving 12 bases between the germline ends. Here the CDR3 DNA reads TGTGCCAGCAGTTATGGTAGTTTGAGTTCACCCCTCCACTTT. The encoded protein is CASSYGSLSSPLHF.

The rearrangement uses TRBV7-3 and TRBJ2-1; 7 nucleotides align to TRBD2. V lost 5 bases, J lost 6 bases, and 7 bases stayed unmatched. CDR1 is SGHTA, CDR2 FQGTGA, per germline. This CDR3 spans 14 amino acids. The CDR3 sequence: CASSNGLVPNEQFF. CDR3 DNA sequence: TGTGCCAGCAGCAATGGACTAGTCCCCAATGAGCAGTTCTTC.

The chain recombines TRBV27 with TRBJ1-5, with 7 nucleotides matching TRBD1. V lost 2 bases, J lost 7 bases, and 8 bases stayed unmatched. In germline, CDR1 is MNHEY, CDR2 SMNVEV (reference sequence). The CDR3 extends over 15 amino acids. The CDR3 DNA reads TGTGCCAGCAGTTTAAATAGCGCACAGGGGCAGCCCCAGCATTTT. Translated, it gives CASSLNSAQGQPQHF.

This chain connects TRBV2 to TRBJ2-3; 8 bases align to TRBD2. The CDR3 is 15 residues long. Germline V gene sequence: CDR1 SNHLY, CDR2 FYNNEI. Trimming at V came to 6 bases and at J to 2 bases, leaving 7 bases not matched to a gene. The CDR3 DNA reads as TGTGCCAGCAGCCCCGGGGGGGCTCACACAGATACGCAGTATTTT. It translates to CASSPGGAHTDTQYF.

This sequence joins TRBV7-9 and TRBJ1-1, with TRBD1 matching over 7 bases. Germline CDR1 SEHNR, CDR2 FQNEAQ (reference sequence). The CDR3 is made up of 15 amino acids. Germline trimming cut 1 base from V and 5 bases from J; bases unmatched to any gene: 7. The CDR3 protein is CASSLVQGVETEAFF. In DNA, the CDR3 is TGTGCCAGCAGCTTAGTGCAGGGGGTAGAGACTGAAGCTTTCTTT.